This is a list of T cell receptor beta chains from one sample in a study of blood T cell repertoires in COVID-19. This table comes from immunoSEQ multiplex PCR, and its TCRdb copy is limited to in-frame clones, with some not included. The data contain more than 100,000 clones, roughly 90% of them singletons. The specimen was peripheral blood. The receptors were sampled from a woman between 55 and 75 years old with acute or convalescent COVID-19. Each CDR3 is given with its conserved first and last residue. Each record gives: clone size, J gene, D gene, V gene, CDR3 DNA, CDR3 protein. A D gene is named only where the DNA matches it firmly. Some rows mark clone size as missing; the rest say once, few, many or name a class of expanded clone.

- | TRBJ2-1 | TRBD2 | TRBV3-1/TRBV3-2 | TGTGCCAGCATCTCGACTAGCGGGAGAGGTGAGCAGTTCTTC | CASISTSGRGEQFF
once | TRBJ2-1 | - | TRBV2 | TGTGCCAGCAGTCTCAATGAGCAGTTCTTC | CASSLNEQFF
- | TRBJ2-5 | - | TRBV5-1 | TGCGCCAGCAGCTCCGCACCTCTAGCGTTCCAAGAGACCCAGTACTTC | CASSSAPLAFQETQYF
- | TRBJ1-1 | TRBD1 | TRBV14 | TGTGCCAGCAGCCAATTTCAGGGGGTGCTGGTAACTGAAGCTTTCTTT | CASSQFQGVLVTEAFF
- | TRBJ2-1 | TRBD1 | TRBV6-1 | TGTGCCAGCAGTGATTACCCCGGGACAGACATGAACAATGAGCAGTTCTTC | CASSDYPGTDMNNEQFF
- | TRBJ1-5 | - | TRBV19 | TGTGCCAGTCATCGCACAAATCAGCCCCAGCATTTT | CASHRTNQPQHF
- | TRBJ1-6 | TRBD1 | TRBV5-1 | TGCGCCAGCAGCTTCGGACAGGGGAATTCACCCCTCCACTTT | CASSFGQGNSPLHF
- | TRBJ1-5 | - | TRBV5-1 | TGCGCCAGCAGCTTGGACAGCAGCTCCAATCAGCCCCAGCATTTT | CASSLDSSSNQPQHF
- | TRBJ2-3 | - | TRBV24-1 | TGTGCCACCAGTGATGCAGGGCCGGACACAGATACGCAGTATTTT | CATSDAGPDTDTQYF
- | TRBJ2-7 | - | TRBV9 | TGTGCCAGCAGCGTAGGCTCGGGCCAACCAAGGGGATGGTACGAGCAGTACTTC | CASSVGSGQPRGWYEQYF
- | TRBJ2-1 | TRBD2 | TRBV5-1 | TGCGCCAGCAGCTGGGGGGGACTAGCGACCTCCAATGAGCAGTTCTTC | CASSWGGLATSNEQFF
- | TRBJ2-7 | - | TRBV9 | TGTGCCAGCAGCGTAGGTGCAGGCGAGCAGTACTTC | CASSVGAGEQYF
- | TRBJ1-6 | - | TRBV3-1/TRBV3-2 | TGTGCCAGCAGTCCTGGACAGAGGAATTCACCCCTCCACTTT | CASSPGQRNSPLHF
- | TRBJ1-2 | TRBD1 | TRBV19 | TGTGCCAGTAGTGGGACAGCGACAATTAACTATGGCTACACCTTC | CASSGTATINYGYTF
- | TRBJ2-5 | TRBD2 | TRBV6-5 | TGTGCCAGCAGTTACTCCGGACTAGCGAGTGAGACCCAGTACTTC | CASSYSGLASETQYF
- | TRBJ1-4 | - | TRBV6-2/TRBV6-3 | TGTGCCAGCAGTTACCCAGGGGCTAATGAAAAACTGTTTTTT | CASSYPGANEKLFF
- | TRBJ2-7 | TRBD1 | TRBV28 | TGTGCCAGCAGTCAACAGGGGGGAGCCTCCTACGAGCAGTACTTC | CASSQQGGASYEQYF
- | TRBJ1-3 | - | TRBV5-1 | TGCGCCAGCAGTATAGCGGGGGGCACCATATATTTT | CASSIAGGTIYF
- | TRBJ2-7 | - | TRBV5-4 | TGTGCCTATGGGCCCCTCAAGTCCTACGAGCAGTACTTC | CAYGPLKSYEQYF
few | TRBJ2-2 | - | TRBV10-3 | TGTGCCATCAGCCCCTACCAGGGCCACGCGAACACCGGGGAGCTGTTTTTT | CAISPYQGHANTGELFF
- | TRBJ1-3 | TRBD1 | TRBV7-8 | TGTGCCAGCACCCAAACAGGGGTATACTCTGGAAACACCATATATTTT | CASTQTGVYSGNTIYF
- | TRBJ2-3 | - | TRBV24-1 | TGTGCCACCGGCGAGAGTGACTCCCGCGTCCCGGATACGCAGTATTTT | CATGESDSRVPDTQYF
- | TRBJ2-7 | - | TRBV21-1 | TGTGCCAGCAGCCGGGGTCGAACCTACGAGCAGTACTTC | CASSRGRTYEQYF
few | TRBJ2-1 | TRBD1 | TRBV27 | TGTGCCAGCAGTGCCACGACAGGGCAGAATTTCTTC | CASSATTGQNFF
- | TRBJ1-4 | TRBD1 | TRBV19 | TGTGCCAGTAGTGGAGGGGGCACCACTAATGAAAAACTGTTTTTT | CASSGGGTTNEKLFF
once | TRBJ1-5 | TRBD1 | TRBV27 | TGTGCCACCGGCGCCCGGACAGGGGGTGATCAGCCCCAGCATTTT | CATGARTGGDQPQHF
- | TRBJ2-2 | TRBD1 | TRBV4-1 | TGCGCCAGCAGCCCTGACAGGGACACCGGGGAGCTGTTTTTT | CASSPDRDTGELFF
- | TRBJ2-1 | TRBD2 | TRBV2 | TGTGCCAGCAACGGGAGGGTTTTTGATGAGCAGTTCTTC | CASNGRVFDEQFF
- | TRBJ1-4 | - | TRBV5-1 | TGCGCCAGCAGCTTAGACCGGGGAGAAAAACTGTTTTTT | CASSLDRGEKLFF
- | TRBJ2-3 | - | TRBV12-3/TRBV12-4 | TGTGCCAGCAGTTTTAGGGACTCAGATACGCAGTATTTT | CASSFRDSDTQYF
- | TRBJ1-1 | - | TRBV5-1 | TGCGCCAGCAGCTTGACAGGCAACACTGAAGCTTTCTTT | CASSLTGNTEAFF
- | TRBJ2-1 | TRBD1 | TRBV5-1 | TGCGCCAGCAGCTGGACAGGACTTCGCCGGGATGAGCAGTTCTTC | CASSWTGLRRDEQFF
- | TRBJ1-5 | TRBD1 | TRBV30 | TGTGCCTGGAGTGCGGCAGGGGGCTACCAATCAGCCCAGCATTTT | CAWSAAGGYQSAQHF
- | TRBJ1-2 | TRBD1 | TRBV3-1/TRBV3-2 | TGTGCCAGCAGCCTTGGGACAGCTCGGACCTTC | CASSLGTARTF
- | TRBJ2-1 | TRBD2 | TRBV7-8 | TGTGCCAGCAGCTCTTACGGGACTAGCGGGAGCAATGAGCAGTTCTTC | CASSSYGTSGSNEQFF
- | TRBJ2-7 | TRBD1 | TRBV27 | TGTGCCAGCAGTTTAGGGGGACAGGGAGGGCCGAGCTCCTACGAGCAGTACTTC | CASSLGGQGGPSSYEQYF
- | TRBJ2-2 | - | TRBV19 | TGTGCCAGTAGTCCCTGGGTTAGCGGCAGCGGGGAGCTGTTTTTT | CASSPWVSGSGELFF
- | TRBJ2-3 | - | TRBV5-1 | TGCGCCAGCAGCTTGGCCGAGAGCATCCCCGCTTATTTT | CASSLAESIPAYF
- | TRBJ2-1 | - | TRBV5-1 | TGCGCCAGCAGAAGCTTTTTAGACTACAATGAGCAGTTCTTC | CASRSFLDYNEQFF
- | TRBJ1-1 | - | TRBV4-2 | TGTGCCAGCAGCCAAGAGGACACCTACACTGAAGCTTTCTTT | CASSQEDTYTEAFF
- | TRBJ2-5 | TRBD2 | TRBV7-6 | TGTGCCAGCAGCTCGAGGACTAGCCCAAGTCAAGAGACCCAGTACTTC | CASSSRTSPSQETQYF
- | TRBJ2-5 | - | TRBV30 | TGTGCCTGGAGTGAACAATCGGGAGAGACCCAGTACTTC | CAWSEQSGETQYF
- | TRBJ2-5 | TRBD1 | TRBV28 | TGTGCCAGCAGTTTACTCACCAGGGGGGAGACCCAGTACTTC | CASSLLTRGETQYF
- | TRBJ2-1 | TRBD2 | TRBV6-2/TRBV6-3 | TGTGCCAGCAGCTCGGGACTAGGGTCCTACAATGAGCAGTTCTTC | CASSSGLGSYNEQFF
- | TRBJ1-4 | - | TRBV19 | TGTGCCAGTAGCCGATCTGGCCAGGGCCGAGAAAAACTGTTTTTT | CASSRSGQGREKLFF
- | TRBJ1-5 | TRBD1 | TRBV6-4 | TGTGCCAGCAGTGCCCAGGGGGGACAGCCCCAGCATTTT | CASSAQGGQPQHF
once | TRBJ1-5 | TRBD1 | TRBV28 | TGTGCCAGCAGTTTGCTGGGCGGGACAGGGGAAGATCAGCCCCAGCATTTT | CASSLLGGTGEDQPQHF
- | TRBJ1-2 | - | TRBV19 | TGTGCCAGTAGCCGGTTCGCTTCCCGAGATGGCTACACCTTC | CASSRFASRDGYTF
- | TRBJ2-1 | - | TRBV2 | TGTGCCAGCATCGCCCCAGACAGCTCCAATGAGCAGTTCTTC | CASIAPDSSNEQFF
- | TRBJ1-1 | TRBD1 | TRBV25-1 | TGTGCCAGCAGTACGACAGGGGGCGGTGAAGCTTTCTTT | CASSTTGGGEAFF
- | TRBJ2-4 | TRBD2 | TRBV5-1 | TGCGCCAGCAGCCCCCTAAGCGGGAGTGCAGACATTCAGTACTTC | CASSPLSGSADIQYF
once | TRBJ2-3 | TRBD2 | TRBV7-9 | TGTGCCAGCAGCTTAGGGGTGCTAGCGGGAGAAAGAAGCACAGATACGCAGTATTTT | CASSLGVLAGERSTDTQYF
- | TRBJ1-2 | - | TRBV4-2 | TGTGCCAGCAGCCAAGACCAGGGGATCACTTATGGCTACACCTTC | CASSQDQGITYGYTF
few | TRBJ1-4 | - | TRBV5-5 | TGTGCCAGCAGCGCCAGGGTCACTAATGAAAAACTGTTTTTT | CASSARVTNEKLFF
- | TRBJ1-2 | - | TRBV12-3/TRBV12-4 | TGTGCCAGCAGTTTAGGAGCCAACTATGGCTACACCTTC | CASSLGANYGYTF
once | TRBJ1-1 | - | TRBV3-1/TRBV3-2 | TGTGCCAGCAGCCCTTCTGGGGGGTCTGAAGCTTTCTTT | CASSPSGGSEAFF
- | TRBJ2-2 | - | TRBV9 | TGTGCCAGCAGTTCTACCGGGGAGCTGTTTTTT | CASSSTGELFF